This passage covers 2 T cell receptor beta chains from one sample sequenced in a study of T cell responses to AZD1222 COVID-19 vaccine. Only in-frame clones appear in the TCRdb table, and some are missing; sequencing was by immunoSEQ multiplex PCR. The sample consists of just under 35,000 clones, approximately 91% of them appearing once. This material consisted of peripheral blood, taken on day 0 of AZD1222 vaccination. The receptors were gathered from an adult in good health.

The chain uses TRBV5-1 and TRBJ2-7, with D tentatively TRBD2 (5 bases). Germline lookup yields CDR1 SGHRS and CDR2 YFSETQ. There are 14 residues in the CDR3. Trimming shortened V by 4 bases and J by 2 bases, and 13 bases separated the two germline ends. In nucleotides, the CDR3 is TGCGCCAGCAGCCTTACTAGTCAGACCTACGAGCAGTACTTC. This gives the protein CASSLTSQTYEQYF.

V is TRBV28 and J is TRBJ2-3; TRBD1 matches 7 bases. Per germline, CDR1 MDHEN and CDR2 SYDVKM. The V and J ends lost 6 bases and 2 bases, in that order; junction bases with no gene match: 8. This CDR3 is built from 15 residues. CDR3 sequence (DNA): TGTGCCAGCAGCCAAGCCGGGACAGTCACAGATACGCAGTATTTT. It encodes CASSQAGTVTDTQYF.